A selection of T cell receptor beta chains follows, all from one sample in a study of identical twins. Using its own MiXCR run on the 5' RACE reads, TCRdb lists one record per CDR3 protein. The table has hundreds of thousands of distinct CDR3 sequences, 6% to 6.5% seen once. Sequencing was carried out using naive T cells sorted from blood. These receptors were taken from a man younger than 30 in good health. CDR3s include the opening cysteine and the closing phenylalanine or tryptophan. Fields, in order: D gene, J gene, V gene, clone size, CDR3 protein, CDR3 DNA. D genes are given only for firm matches. Where a row states a size, it is once, few, many or the class of an expanded clone; other rows omit it.

TRBD1,TRBJ2-7,TRBV5-1,.,CASSLVGTGGYEQYF,TGCGCCAGCAGCTTGGTAGGGACAGGGGGCTACGAGCAGTACTTC
TRBD2,TRBJ2-7,TRBV28,.,CASSQRETMYEQYF,TGTGCCAGCAGCCAGCGGGAAACCATGTACGAGCAGTACTTC
TRBD2,TRBJ2-2,TRBV5-5,many,CASLIAGVTGELFF,TGTGCCAGCCTTATAGCGGGTGTCACCGGGGAGCTGTTTTTT
TRBD2,TRBJ2-1,TRBV7-3,.,CASSLTGAGQGDEQFF,TGTGCCAGCAGCTTAACGGGAGCGGGGCAGGGAGATGAGCAGTTCTTC
.,TRBJ2-5,TRBV7-9,few,CASSIGTTDQYF,TGTGCCAGCAGCATTGGAACAACGGACCAGTACTTC
TRBD1,TRBJ2-2,TRBV5-6,many,CASSYSRGLHTGELFF,TGTGCCAGCAGCTACAGCAGGGGGCTCCACACCGGGGAGCTGTTTTTT
.,TRBJ2-7,TRBV29-1,many,CSVGSQGGYEQYF,TGCAGCGTTGGTTCCCAGGGTGGCTACGAGCAGTACTTC
.,TRBJ2-3,TRBV6-5,many,CASSYSRTSTDTQYF,TGTGCCAGCAGTTACTCTCGGACGTCCACAGATACGCAGTATTTT
.,TRBJ1-2,TRBV10-3,many,CATQGGALSVDYGYTF,TGTGCCACACAGGGAGGGGCGTTATCTGTGGACTATGGCTACACCTTC
.,TRBJ2-3,TRBV7-2,few,CASSSFADTQYF,TGTGCCAGCAGCTCATTTGCAGATACGCAGTATTTT
TRBD1,TRBJ2-5,TRBV6-1,many,CASSLIQGAGLAETQYF,TGTGCCAGCAGTCTGATACAGGGGGCAGGGTTGGCGGAGACCCAGTACTTC
.,TRBJ2-1,TRBV20-1,few,CSARDTQDGFYNEQFF,TGCAGTGCTAGAGATACACAGGATGGCTTCTACAATGAGCAGTTCTTC
.,TRBJ1-1,TRBV5-1,.,CASSLAGSPEAFF,TGCGCCAGCAGCTTGGCAGGTTCCCCTGAAGCTTTCTTT
.,TRBJ2-7,TRBV24-1,many,CATSDTGAYEQYF,TGTGCCACCAGTGATACGGGAGCCTACGAGCAGTACTTC
.,TRBJ2-5,TRBV15,many,CATSRDRRMETQYF,TGTGCCACCAGCAGAGACAGGAGGATGGAGACCCAGTACTTC
TRBD2,TRBJ2-3,TRBV20-1,.,CSAREPSGEADTQYF,TGCAGTGCTAGGGAACCTAGCGGCGAGGCAGATACGCAGTATTTT
TRBD2,TRBJ2-7,TRBV28,few,CASTLGGRGYEQYF,TGTGCCAGCACCCTCGGCGGGAGGGGCTACGAGCAGTACTTC
TRBD2,TRBJ2-1,TRBV11-2,few,CASSNTGRESYNEQFF,TGTGCCAGCAGCAACACCGGGCGGGAGTCCTACAATGAGCAGTTCTTC
.,TRBJ2-1,TRBV24-1,many,CATSDGAGTINEQFF,TGTGCCACCAGTGATGGGGCAGGGACCATCAATGAGCAGTTCTTC
.,TRBJ2-1,TRBV5-1,many,CASSLVVSVQFF,TGCGCCAGCAGCTTGGTCGTCAGCGTGCAGTTCTTC
TRBD2,TRBJ2-7,TRBV12-3/TRBV12-4,few,CASSPLGLAEAYEQYF,TGTGCCAGCAGTCCTCTCGGACTAGCGGAAGCCTACGAGCAGTACTTC
.,TRBJ2-1,TRBV9,.,CASSPPGWRDEQFF,TGTGCCAGCAGCCCCCCGGGGTGGAGGGATGAGCAGTTCTTC
.,TRBJ2-5,TRBV5-1,few,CASSLDLQGSAGETQYF,TGCGCCAGCAGCTTGGATCTGCAGGGATCCGCTGGGGAGACCCAGTACTTC
.,TRBJ2-5,TRBV7-8,many,CASSLAPGMQETQYF,TGTGCCAGCAGCTTAGCCCCCGGCATGCAAGAGACCCAGTACTTC
.,TRBJ2-7,TRBV12-3/TRBV12-4,.,CASSALFGSSHEQYF,TGTGCCAGCAGTGCCCTCTTCGGGAGTAGCCACGAGCAGTACTTC
.,TRBJ1-5,TRBV28,many,CASSWGWAYQPQHF,TGTGCCAGCAGTTGGGGGTGGGCTTATCAGCCCCAGCATTTT
.,TRBJ2-6,TRBV15,.,CATVLKPGANVLTF,TGTGCCACCGTACTGAAACCTGGGGCCAACGTCCTGACTTTC
.,TRBJ2-5,TRBV6-1,few,CASTSVGGPGTQYF,TGTGCCAGCACGTCCGTCGGGGGACCGGGGACCCAGTACTTC
.,TRBJ2-3,TRBV29-1,.,CSVEDSGRFSTDTQYF,TGCAGCGTTGAAGACAGCGGACGTTTTAGCACAGATACGCAGTATTTT
.,TRBJ1-2,TRBV15,few,CATSKTQDYGYTF,TGTGCCACCAGCAAGACACAAGACTATGGCTACACCTTC
.,TRBJ2-3,TRBV29-1,.,CSVLEPQDTQYF,TGCAGCGTTCTGGAGCCACAAGATACGCAGTATTTT
.,TRBJ2-2,TRBV12-3/TRBV12-4,many,CASSFYSGELFF,TGTGCCAGCAGTTTCTATAGCGGGGAGCTGTTTTTT
.,TRBJ2-5,TRBV7-6,.,CASSHDLRGNQETQYF,TGTGCCAGCAGCCACGACTTGCGCGGCAACCAAGAGACCCAGTACTTC
TRBD2,TRBJ2-3,TRBV12-3/TRBV12-4,many,CASSLEVGLAGATQYF,TGTGCCAGCAGTTTAGAGGTGGGACTAGCGGGAGCTACGCAGTATTTT
TRBD1,TRBJ2-5,TRBV3-1,.,CASSQVADRGIQETQYF,TGTGCCAGCAGCCAAGTCGCGGACAGGGGGATCCAAGAGACCCAGTACTTC